A selection of T cell receptor beta chains follows, all from one sample in a study of T cell responses to AZD1222 COVID-19 vaccine. The assay was immunoSEQ multiplex PCR, and TCRdb's table has in-frame clones only and misses some. This sample has tens of thousands of clones; roughly 90% occur once, and the top ten carry about 14%. The source was peripheral blood, collected 28 days after the second AZD1222 dose. Every receptor here comes from an adult who received the AZD1222 COVID-19 vaccine. Both conserved end residues are part of each CDR3. A D gene is named only where the DNA matches it firmly. Clone size is stated in some rows and not others, as once, few, many or a class when expanded.

TRBV7-3	-	TRBD2	TRBJ2-1	TGTGCCAGCAGTCGGGAGGGAACCTACAATGAGCAGTTCTTC	CASSREGTYNEQFF
TRBV5-3	-	-	TRBJ2-5	TGTGCCAGAAGCTTGCCCCCGGGACTCACAAATCAAGAGACCCAGTACTTC	CARSLPPGLTNQETQYF
TRBV5-4	once	TRBD2	TRBJ2-3	TGTGCCAGCAGCCGCACTAGCGGGGGTTACACAGATACGCAGTATTTT	CASSRTSGGYTDTQYF
TRBV4-1	-	-	TRBJ1-5	TGCGCCAGCTACGCTACAGGGTTCGGCCGAGATAGCAATCAGCCCCAGCATTTT	CASYATGFGRDSNQPQHF
TRBV9	-	-	TRBJ1-1	TGTGCCAGCAGCGTAGCTTACAGGAACACTGAAGCTTTCTTT	CASSVAYRNTEAFF
TRBV7-6	-	TRBD1	TRBJ2-7	TGTGCCAGCAGCTTAGCGATAACCGGACAGGGATGGCGCGAGCAGTACTTC	CASSLAITGQGWREQYF
TRBV5-4	once	TRBD2	TRBJ2-1	TGTGCCAGCAGCTTTAGCGGGGGTGGATACAATGAGCAGTTCTTC	CASSFSGGGYNEQFF
TRBV9	-	-	TRBJ2-7	TGTGCCAGCAGCGTAGGTTCCCTACCCGCCATCGACGAGCAGTACTTC	CASSVGSLPAIDEQYF
TRBV11-1	-	-	TRBJ1-1	TGTGCCAGCAGCTTAACGCCGAGGAGCACTGAAGCTTTCTTT	CASSLTPRSTEAFF
TRBV4-1	few	-	TRBJ1-4	TGCGCCAGCAGCCAAGCGTCCGGGCCCCTTCGGGAAAAACTGTTTTTT	CASSQASGPLREKLFF
TRBV19	-	TRBD1	TRBJ2-2	TGTGCCAGTAGTTCACCGGGACAGGGGGTACGCGGGGAGCTGTTTTTT	CASSSPGQGVRGELFF
TRBV5-1	few	TRBD1	TRBJ2-2	TGCGCCAGCAGCTTGGGGCCTCAGGGGGCAGGCGGGGAGCTGTTTTTT	CASSLGPQGAGGELFF
TRBV28	few	-	TRBJ2-1	TGTGCCAGCAGTTCCCTAGGGCCGGGTGAGCAGTTCTTC	CASSSLGPGEQFF
TRBV3-1/TRBV3-2	-	-	TRBJ1-2	TGTGCCAGCAGCCCTTCTCCCGGATTGAACTATGGCTACACCTTC	CASSPSPGLNYGYTF
TRBV25-1	-	-	TRBJ2-5	TGTGCCAGCAGTGAGGGGACACACTCCGGGGAGACCCAGTACTTC	CASSEGTHSGETQYF
TRBV24-1	-	TRBD1	TRBJ1-5	TGTGCCACCAGTGATTCCTACAGGGGGCGAAGCAATCAGCCCCAGCATTTT	CATSDSYRGRSNQPQHF
TRBV7-3	-	TRBD1	TRBJ2-4	TGTGCCAGCAGCTTAACAGGGACAGACCTAGCCAAAAACATTCAGTACTTC	CASSLTGTDLAKNIQYF
TRBV19	-	TRBD1	TRBJ1-2	TGTGCCAGTAGACAGGGGCATGGCTACACCTTC	CASRQGHGYTF
TRBV18	-	-	TRBJ2-1	TGTGCCAGCTCACCAAGATCTCAGTCCTATGAGCAGTTCTTC	CASSPRSQSYEQFF
TRBV5-1	-	-	TRBJ2-5	TGCGCCAGCAGCTTGGCCTTGGGAGAGACCCAGTACTTC	CASSLALGETQYF
TRBV6-2/TRBV6-3	-	TRBD1	TRBJ1-1	TGTGCCAGCAGTTCGACAGGGGACCCGAACACTGAAGCTTTCTTT	CASSSTGDPNTEAFF
TRBV7-2	-	-	TRBJ1-5	TGTGCCAGCAGCAGTACAGGGAGTAACAATCAGCCCCAGCATTTT	CASSSTGSNNQPQHF
TRBV5-8	-	-	TRBJ1-1	TGTGCCAGCAGCTCCAGGGGTACGAAGACTGAAGCTTTCTTT	CASSSRGTKTEAFF
TRBV6-2/TRBV6-3	-	-	TRBJ1-5	TGTGCCAGCAGTTATTCGGACAGTAGATTTCCCCAGCATTTT	CASSYSDSRFPQHF
TRBV6-1	-	TRBD1	TRBJ2-1	TGTGCCAGCAGTGGGGAATCGGACAGGTCCTATAGAAATGAGCAGTTCTTC	CASSGESDRSYRNEQFF
TRBV6-5	-	-	TRBJ1-1	TGTGCCAGCAGCGAGGGAGTTCAGGACACTGAAGCTTTCTTT	CASSEGVQDTEAFF
TRBV5-8	-	TRBD1	TRBJ1-1	TGTGCCAGCAGCCCTATATCCGGGACAGCGAACACTGAAGCTTTCTTT	CASSPISGTANTEAFF
TRBV5-1	once	-	TRBJ2-3	TGCGCCAGCAGCTTGGTCCCCGGGACTGGGGCCGATACGCAGTATTTT	CASSLVPGTGADTQYF
TRBV5-4	-	-	TRBJ1-2	TGTGCCAGCACCTCCGGCGGCGGGGGCCAGGGCTATGGCTACACCTTC	CASTSGGGGQGYGYTF
TRBV25-1	-	TRBD2	TRBJ2-1	TGTGCCAGCAGTTACCCGGGACTAGAGTTGGTTGAGCAGTTCTTC	CASSYPGLELVEQFF
TRBV7-2	-	-	TRBJ1-1	TGTGCCAGCAGCCTCTCGGGGGGTATGAACACTGAAGCTTTCTTT	CASSLSGGMNTEAFF
TRBV23-1	-	TRBD1	TRBJ1-2	TGCGCCAGCAGTCATACGCCCGACAGGGTGGTAACTAACTATGGCTACACCTTC	CASSHTPDRVVTNYGYTF
TRBV2	-	-	TRBJ2-7	TGTGCTTCAAGGGGGTACCACGAGCAGTACTTC	CASRGYHEQYF
TRBV7-8	once	-	TRBJ2-6	TGTGCCAGCAGCTTAAACGTGGCTGGGGCCAACGTCCTGACTTTC	CASSLNVAGANVLTF
TRBV15	once	-	TRBJ1-2	TGTGCCACCAGCAGGTCCAGTGGGGGGGCCGGCTATGGCTACACCTTC	CATSRSSGGAGYGYTF
TRBV4-3	few	-	TRBJ2-2	TGCGCCAGCAGCCAAGAAGGGGGGAGGACCGGGGAGCTGTTTTTT	CASSQEGGRTGELFF
TRBV6-2/TRBV6-3	-	-	TRBJ2-7	TGTGCCAGCAGTCCCGGGACCCCGGCCTACGAGCAGTACTTC	CASSPGTPAYEQYF
TRBV19	-	-	TRBJ1-2	TGTGCCAGCACCAGGGTCAACTATGGCTACACCTTC	CASTRVNYGYTF
TRBV5-5	-	-	TRBJ1-3	TGTGCCAGCACGGGTACCGGAAACACCATATATTTT	CASTGTGNTIYF
TRBV5-5	-	-	TRBJ1-6	TGTGCCAGCAGCATTTACCCGGGAGTCCATAATTCACCCCTCCACTTT	CASSIYPGVHNSPLHF